These 20 T cell receptor beta chains came from one sample sequenced in a study of post-analysis software for immune sequencing data. The TCR beta cDNA libraries carried unique molecular identifiers. TCRdb analysed the PCR reads with MiXCR anew, one entry per CDR3 protein. This sample has 150,000 to 200,000 distinct CDR3 sequences; about 34% occur once, and the top ten carry under 30%. Source: blood, taken after autologous hematopoietic stem cell transplantation. All receptors derive from a girl under 18 with multiple sclerosis.

The chain employs TRBV5-1 and TRBJ1-2; TRBD1 might be the D (5 bases). Looked up from germline, CDR1 is SGHRS and CDR2 is YFSETQ. V gave up 6 bases and J gave up 8 bases, with 20 bases separating them. This CDR3 has 14 residues. CDR3 in DNA: TGCGCCAGCAACCCCGTGTCCGGACAAGGCGGCTACACCTTC. Translated, it gives CASNPVSGQGGYTF. Variable domain in full (rest from reference TRBV5-1 and TRBJ1-2): KAGVTQTPRYLIKTRGQQVTLSCSPISGHRSVSWYQQTPGQGLQFLFEYFSETQRNKGNFPGRFSGRQFSNSRSEMNVSTLELGDSALYLCASNPVSGQGGYTFGSGTRLTVV.

Only one count was recorded for this clonotype. J is TRBJ1-1 and V is TRBV29-1; D gene ambiguous. Germline V gene data show CDR1 as SQVTM and CDR2 as ANQGSEA. V lost 0 bases and J 1 base, leaving 6 bases between the germline ends. The CDR3 sequence is 13 residues long. This CDR3 reads CSVEEGRNTEAFF. The CDR3, as DNA: TGCAGCGTTGAAGAGGGCAGGAACACTGAAGCTTTCTTT.

About this clonotype: With a much larger clone just one base away, this may be a read error. The chain combines TRBV18 with TRBJ1-2; D gene uncertain. The CDR3 has 12 residues. CDR1 and CDR2 from the germline V gene are KGHSH and LQKENI. The V gene lost 8 bases and the J gene lost 7 bases, with 14 bases spanning the gap. The CDR3 nucleotides are TGTGCCAGCCGCGGCACCTACTCTGGCTACACCTTC. It yields the protein CASRGTYSGYTF.

The CDR3 coding sequence is TGTGCCACCAGTCTCCTGAGATCGCCAGTACCGCCCTACGAGCAGTACTTC. Its protein product is CATSLLRSPVPPYEQYF. The gene calls are TRBV24-1 and TRBJ2-7; D uncertain. Trimming pared 6 bases from V and 2 bases from J, leaving 22 bases between. Germline-derived CDR1 and CDR2 are KGHDR and SFDVKD. This CDR3 contains 17 residues.

This clonotype was detected only a few times. This sequence joins TRBV20-1 and TRBJ2-7; a possible D gene is TRBD1 (7 bases). The V gene lost 0 bases and the J gene lost 3 bases, with 15 bases spanning the gap. This CDR3 has 15 residues. Germline V gene lookup returns CDR1 DFQATT and CDR2 SNEGSKA (reference sequence). This CDR3 is CSARDRRGLYYEQYF. CDR3 nucleotide sequence: TGCAGTGCTAGAGATAGGAGGGGGCTTTACTACGAGCAGTACTTC.

This clonotype has ten or more counts. The V call is TRBV5-1, the J call TRBJ1-2; TRBD1 might be the D (6 bases). Germline CDR1 and CDR2: SGHRS and YFSETQ. The V and J ends lost 0 bases and 4 bases respectively, with 7 bases between them. This CDR3 contains 13 residues. CDR3 loop: CASSLDRAYGYTF. The CDR3 nucleotides read TGCGCCAGCAGCTTGGACAGGGCCTATGGCTACACCTTC.

The chain combines TRBV6-1 with TRBJ2-1, with 7 bases fitting TRBD2. Matching the DNA end better, TRBJ2-7 makes the J call doubtful. The CDR3 runs 17 residues. Germline-derived CDR1 and CDR2 are MNHNS and SASEGT. The CDR3 here is CASSGLSGISSYNEQYF. The CDR3 DNA reads TGTGCCAGCAGTGGCTTGAGCGGGATCAGTTCCTACAATGAGCAGTACTTC.

V usage is TRBV5-1 and J usage is TRBJ2-7; 14 nucleotides align to TRBD2. The V gene end was trimmed by 1 base and the J gene end by 3 bases; junction bases not matched to a gene: 9. The germline CDR1 and CDR2 sequences are SGHRS and YFSETQ. CDR3 length: 18 residues. The CDR3 sequence is CASSLPTIGTSGSYEQYF. For the CDR3, the DNA is TGCGCCAGCAGCTTGCCGACAATTGGGACTAGCGGGAGCTACGAGCAGTACTTC. Full variable domain (outside the CDR3, taken from reference TRBV5-1 and TRBJ2-7): KAGVTQTPRYLIKTRGQQVTLSCSPISGHRSVSWYQQTPGQGLQFLFEYFSETQRNKGNFPGRFSGRQFSNSRSEMNVSTLELGDSALYLCASSLPTIGTSGSYEQYFGPGTRLTVT.

This clonotype was seen a handful of times. V is TRBV7-6 and J is TRBJ2-1; 7 bases map to TRBD2. V lost 1 base and J lost 12; bases outside the gene matches: 6. The CDR3 covers 13 residues. From germline, CDR1 is SGHVS and CDR2 FNYEAQ. The CDR3 loop is CASSLVSGGGQFF. Written as DNA, the CDR3 is TGTGCCAGCAGCTTAGTTTCGGGAGGAGGGCAGTTCTTC. Full variable domain (rest looked up from reference TRBV7-6 and TRBJ2-1): GAGVSQSPRYKVTKRGQDVALRCDPISGHVSLYWYRQALGQGPEFLTYFNYEAQQDKSGLPNDRFSAERPEGSISTLTIQRTEQRDSAMYRCASSLVSGGGQFFGPGTRLTVL.

CDR3 sequence reads: CASSPGQGIVGYTF. The DNA of the CDR3 is TGTGCCAGCAGCCCGGGACAGGGGATCGTTGGCTACACCTTC. The chain uses TRBV7-8 and TRBJ1-2, with TRBD1 identical over 10 bases. CDR1 is SGHVS, CDR2 FQNEAQ, per germline. The V gene end was trimmed by 5 bases and the J gene end by 7 bases; junction bases not matched to a gene: 7. This CDR3 region has 14 residues.

The chain joins TRBV2 to TRBJ2-2; no reliable D call. The CDR3 has 13 amino acids. With 4 bases removed from V and 3 bases from J, the gap between germline ends came to 6 bases. Germline values: CDR1 SNHLY, CDR2 FYNNEI. CDR3 nucleotides: TGTGCCAGCAGTGCCACGGACACCGGGGAGCTGTTTTTT. Protein product: CASSATDTGELFF.

This clonotype was counted only a few times. The genes are TRBV5-4 and TRBJ2-3, with D tentatively TRBD2 (5 bases). The V end lost 4 bases, the J end lost 4 bases, and 19 bases lay between the germline ends. Germline V gives CDR1 SGHNT, CDR2 YYREEE (reference sequence). The CDR3 runs to 16 residues. In DNA form, the CDR3 reads TGTGCCAGCAGCCCCGAATCTAGAGGGTTTCCAGATACGCAGTATTTT. Translation: CASSPESRGFPDTQYF.

This sequence joins TRBV6-5 and TRBJ1-1; D is perhaps TRBD1 (5 bases). Trimming took 4 bases from V and 8 from J, leaving 17 bases between them. Germline loops: CDR1 MNHEY, CDR2 SVGAGI. This CDR3 has 14 amino acids. CDR3 nucleotides: TGTGCCAGCAGTTCTACAGGACTCATGCGGGAAGCTTTCTTT. This translates into CASSSTGLMREAFF.

This clonotype was counted between two and nine times. The rearrangement uses TRBV13 and TRBJ2-1, with 8 bases matching TRBD2. The V gene's germline CDR1 is PRHDT and CDR2 FYEKMQ (reference sequence). The trim removed 2 bases at V and 0 bases at J, leaving 6 bases unmatched. This CDR3 is built from 17 residues. CDR3 coding DNA: TGTGCCAGCAGCTTATTAACTAGCGGAAGCTCCTACAATGAGCAGTTCTTC. This encodes CASSLLTSGSSYNEQFF.

The V call is TRBV5-1, the J call TRBJ1-4; 7 nucleotides match TRBD1. V lost 0 bases to trimming and J lost 7 bases; unmatched junction nucleotides: 0. The germline gives CDR1 SGHRS, CDR2 YFSETQ. This CDR3 spans 13 amino acids. The CDR3 reads CASSLGDSEKLFF. CDR3 nucleotide sequence: TGCGCCAGCAGCTTGGGGGACAGTGAAAAACTGTTTTTT.

This clonotype was detected a few times. The chain recombines TRBV30 with TRBJ2-1; possibly TRBD2 for D (6 bases). In germline, CDR1 is GTSNPN, CDR2 SVGIG (reference sequence). Trimming left V 2 bases short and J 0 bases short, with 14 bases between. The CDR3 extends over 16 amino acids. In nucleotides, the CDR3 is TGTGCCTGGAGTCCGGGACTCCTGAGCTCCTACAATGAGCAGTTCTTC. Protein product: CAWSPGLLSSYNEQFF. Full variable domain (remainder filled in from reference TRBV30 and TRBJ2-1): SQTIHQWPATLVQPVGSPLSLECTVEGTSNPNLYWYRQAAGRGLQLLFYSVGIGQISSEVPQNLSASRPQDRQFILSSKKLLLSDSGFYLCAWSPGLLSSYNEQFFGPGTRLTVL.

This clonotype has just a few counts. The chain recombines TRBV29-1 with TRBJ1-5; TRBD1 might be the D (6 bases). Germline CDR1 SQVTM, CDR2 ANQGSEA. V was trimmed by 8 bases and J by 0 bases, leaving 26 bases between them. This CDR3 comprises 18 residues. The CDR3 is CSPTDGGSKNSSNQPQHF. CDR3 DNA sequence: TGCAGCCCCACCGATGGGGGCAGTAAAAATTCTAGCAATCAGCCCCAGCATTTT.

This chain connects TRBV11-3 to TRBJ2-6, with unresolved D. Germline CDR1 is SGHNT and CDR2 is YENEEA. V lost 5 bases to trimming and J lost 2 bases, with 7 bases between them. The CDR3 contains 14 residues. In nucleotides, the CDR3 is TGTGCCAGCAGCGGGTTAGCTGGGGCCAACGTCCTGACTTTC. Protein sequence: CASSGLAGANVLTF. Based on the CDR3 plus reference TRBV11-3 and TRBJ2-6, the full variable domain is EAGVVQSPRYKIIEKKQPVAFWCNPISGHNTLYWYLQNLGQGPELLIRYENEEAVDDSQLPKDRFSAERLKGVDSTLKIQPAELGDSAVYLCASSGLAGANVLTFGAGSRLTVL.

In this sample, this clonotype turned up many times. This sequence joins TRBV7-9 and TRBJ2-7; a possible D gene is TRBD1 (6 bases). There are 14 residues in the CDR3. Trimming cost V 5 bases and J 2 bases, with 13 bases left between them. Germline loops: CDR1 SEHNR, CDR2 FQNEAQ (reference sequence). This CDR3 is CASSPRGNAYEQYF. Written as DNA, the CDR3 is TGTGCCAGCAGCCCCAGGGGAAATGCCTACGAGCAGTACTTC. The full variable domain, its missing parts supplied by reference TRBV7-9 and TRBJ2-7, is DTGVSQNPRHKITKRGQNVTFRCDPISEHNRLYWYRQTLGQGPEFLTYFQNEAQLEKSRLLSDRFSAERPKGSFSTLEIQRTEQGDSAMYLCASSPRGNAYEQYFGPGTRLTVT.

The rearrangement uses TRBV20-1 and TRBJ2-1, with D perhaps TRBD2 (6 bases). This CDR3 comprises 14 residues. Trimming pared 2 bases from V and 1 base from J, leaving 9 bases between. Germline V gene sequence: CDR1 DFQATT, CDR2 SNEGSKA (reference sequence). The CDR3 loop is CSARCGTSYNEQFF. The CDR3 DNA reads TGCAGTGCTAGATGTGGGACTTCCTACAATGAGCAGTTCTTC.